This record concerns one TCR beta chain sequence. Its antigen remains unidentified. The record has no base qualities; no much larger clone is one base away. The entry originates in a study of Ad26.COV2.S vaccination and SARS-CoV-2 variants (dated by TCRdb to 2020 to 2023). Notes on the research overall: Donors in the vaccine arm were drawn from COV1001, a multicentre, randomized, double-blind, placebo-controlled phase I-IIa trial testing Ad26.COV2.S in healthy adults. Ad26.COV2.S was given intramuscularly at 5x10^10 or 1x10^11 viral particles, as a single shot or as two shots 56 days apart. TCRbeta repertoire sequencing served as the tool for gauging how specific and how broad the SARS-CoV-2-reactive T cell receptors were following Ad26.COV2.S vaccination. A total of approximately 30 samples were included in the TCR-sequenced set, comprising some 20 Ad26.COV2.S vaccine recipients, 5 placebo recipients and 8 SARS-CoV-2 convalescent individuals. Trial participants were randomized into five groups of five: low-dose or high-dose Ad26.COV2.S given once or twice, or placebo on both occasions. Blinding of investigators to trial group allocation was maintained during experiments and outcome assessment.

The immunoSEQ Assay was used to sequence TCRbeta CDR3 regions. After extraction, genomic DNA underwent amplification by bias-controlled multiplex PCR, followed by high-throughput sequencing. Turning to the authors' computational methods: To quantify the absolute abundance of every unique TCRbeta CDR3 region, sequences were collapsed and filtered. T cell fraction was estimated by normalizing TCRbeta template counts to usable DNA, with usable DNA measured through amplification of reference genes found in all nucleated cells. Repertoire TCRs were annotated as SARS-CoV-2-specific when V gene, CDR3 amino acid sequence and J gene were exactly matched to a known reactive TCR set. The reference SARS-CoV-2 TCR set came from MIRA and was filtered for enrichment in COVID-19-positive ImmuneCODE repertoires, removing public or cross-reactive TCRs. Drawing on the MIRA antigens, annotated TCRs were analysed further at the level of specific ORF or position within ORF. Depth was the summed frequency of annotated unique rearrangements, while breadth was defined as annotated unique rearrangements over total unique productive rearrangements. TCR breadth was compared between groups using two-sided Wilcoxon rank-sum tests. TCRdb took this table from immuneACCESS and kept in-frame rearrangements with V and J called. Such tables lack part of the clones; where checked against another copy, unresolved V genes explain under half of the gap, and the rest is unexplained. D and trimming were read from the DNA, whereas the V and J calls and clone size are those reported in that table. The sample profile shows 300,000 to 400,000 clones; roughly 84% of them were found once. The top ten constitute 3% to 4% of the sample.

CDR1 and CDR2, looked up from the germline V gene (reference sequence), are MNHNY and SVGAGI. Unmatched junction bases come to 4, with V trimmed by 4 bases and J by 5 bases. The CDR3 numbers 15 residues from cysteine through phenylalanine. Solely the CDR3 DNA is kept, with 45 bases framed from the first base. General study outcomes and caveats: According to the authors, total T cell responses may have been underestimated by the TCR breadth and depth analyses. Vaccine and placebo recipients had similar non-spike TCR breadth, a finding consistent with the vaccine containing only spike. Spike-specific TCR breadth was higher in Ad26.COV2.S recipients than in placebo recipients (P = 0.0014). The study was not powered to compare responses between vaccine doses or regimens. After vaccination, spike-specific CD8+ and CD4+ T cell responses were reported to show substantial breadth.

Interpreted using the paper, the treatment or condition label stands for: around 19 received Ad26.COV2.S at low or high dose, single or two shots; about five received placebo; per-sample allocation not given. Repertoires of vaccine and placebo recipients were sequenced from samples taken on day 63 after the first injection. Cohort 1b enrolled some 25 adults aged 18-55 years at a single site in Boston, USA, between 29 July and 7 August 2020. Ad26.COV2.S consisted of a replication-incompetent adenovirus type 26 vector by which a prefusion-stabilized SARS-CoV-2 spike protein from the original Wuhan strain was expressed.

The sequence was obtained from a person aged 18-65 years who received the Ad26.COV2.S COVID-19 vaccine or a placebo. The material was peripheral blood, obtained in a trial of Ad26.COV2.S vaccine versus placebo. Rearrangement joined TRBV6-6 to TRBJ2-1, with TRBD2 identical over 11 junction bases. CDR3 sequence: CASSSRLAGNNEQFF. The DNA reads TGTGCCAGCAGTTCACGACTAGCGGGGAACAATGAGCAGTTCTTC.